This TCR beta chain was recovered during a study of T cells in Graves' hyperthyroidism and ophthalmopathy. Overall study: Peripheral blood was obtained at initial diagnosis, preceding any treatment.

On the basis of clinical symptoms, serum thyroxine and TRAb, thyroid ultrasound and orbital computed tomography, diagnoses were made. RNA transcripts provided the source from which TCR beta CDR3 regions were amplified. First-round RT-PCR targeting the TCR CDR3 was performed with the HTBI primer set. TCRdb itself ran the multiplex PCR reads through MiXCR, one entry per CDR3 protein. The data contain about 480,000 distinct CDR3 sequences, around a fifth of them seen just once; the ten biggest clones take up around 47%. This clonotype came up many times. The CDR3 extends over 13 amino acids. Trimming took off 3 bases at V and 7 bases at J, with 12 bases between the two ends. Germline CDR1 and CDR2: SGHAT and FQNNGV.

V gene TRBV11-2 combines with J gene TRBJ1-2; D call uncertain. The source material was blood. This TCR came from a woman aged 70-85 years with Graves' ophthalmopathy. CDR3 DNA: TGTGCCAGCAGCTTCAACAAGAGGAGTGGCTACACCTTC. Its translation: CASSFNKRSGYTF.